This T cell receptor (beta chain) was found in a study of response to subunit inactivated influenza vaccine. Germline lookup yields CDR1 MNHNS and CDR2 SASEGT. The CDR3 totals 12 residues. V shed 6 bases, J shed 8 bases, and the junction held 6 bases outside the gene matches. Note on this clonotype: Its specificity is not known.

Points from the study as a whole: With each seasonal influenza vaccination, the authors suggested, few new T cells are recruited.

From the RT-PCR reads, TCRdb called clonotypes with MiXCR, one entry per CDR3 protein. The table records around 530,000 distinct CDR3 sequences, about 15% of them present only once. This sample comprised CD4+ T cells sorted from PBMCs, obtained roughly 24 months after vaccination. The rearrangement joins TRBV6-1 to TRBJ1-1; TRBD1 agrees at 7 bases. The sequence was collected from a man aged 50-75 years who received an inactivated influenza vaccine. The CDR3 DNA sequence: TGTGCCAGCAGCTTCCCGGGACAGGAAGCTTTCTTT. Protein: CASSFPGQEAFF.